The 11 T cell receptor beta chains below come from one sample, sequenced in a study of blood T cells in healthy people across ages. With a J-beta primer mix and a sample-barcoded 5' primer, a second PCR ran 7 to 11 cycles. From the 5' RACE reads, TCRdb called clonotypes with MiXCR, one entry per CDR3 protein. The data contain around 800,000 distinct CDR3 sequences, about 26% of them seen just once; the ten biggest clones take up less than 3.5%. In addition, the sample was reused for a study of T cells of mothers and their children.

The sequencing sample was made of blood. These receptors were collected from a boy younger than 18 in good health.

The chain recombines TRBV5-1 with TRBJ2-4; D remains ambiguous. With 7 bases removed from V and 3 bases from J, the gap between germline ends came to 11 bases. This CDR3 region has 13 residues. In germline, CDR1 is SGHRS, CDR2 YFSETQ. The CDR3 coding sequence is TGCGCCAGCTCAGAGGTAAACAAAAACATTCAGTACTTC. Protein sequence: CASSEVNKNIQYF. Combining the CDR3 with reference TRBV5-1 and TRBJ2-4 gives the whole variable domain KAGVTQTPRYLIKTRGQQVTLSCSPISGHRSVSWYQQTPGQGLQFLFEYFSETQRNKGNFPGRFSGRQFSNSRSEMNVSTLELGDSALYLCASSEVNKNIQYFGAGTRLSVL.

The chain carries TRBV7-3 and TRBJ2-1; tentative D call: TRBD2 (6 bases). This CDR3 is built from 17 residues. Trimming pared 3 bases from V and 0 bases from J, leaving 15 bases between. From germline, CDR1 is SGHTA and CDR2 FQGTGA. CDR3 protein: CASSFPTDGSSYNEQFF. In DNA, the CDR3 is TGTGCCAGCAGCTTTCCTACGGACGGGAGCTCCTACAATGAGCAGTTCTTC.

This clonotype appeared a few times. The genes are TRBV10-3 and TRBJ2-1; 8 bases map to TRBD2. The J segment lost 8 bases and the V segment lost 4 bases, leaving 16 bases of the junction unmatched. Germline CDR1 is ENHRY and CDR2 is SYGVKD. The CDR3 runs to 17 residues. The CDR3 reads CAISASSGSSYLDEQFF. CDR3 in DNA: TGTGCCATCAGTGCCTCTAGCGGGTCCTCTTATCTGGATGAGCAGTTCTTC.

The chain employs TRBV14 and TRBJ1-1; 8 bases map to TRBD1. J gave up 11 bases and V 4 bases, and 6 bases lay outside the gene matches. Germline values: CDR1 SGHDN, CDR2 FVKESK. The CDR3 length is 12 residues. CDR3 region: CASSRQGIAAFF. CDR3 coding DNA: TGTGCCAGCAGCCGACAGGGGATCGCGGCTTTCTTT.

This clonotype showed up just a few times. This chain joins TRBV3-1 and TRBJ2-7; TRBD2 might be the D (5 bases). From germline, CDR1 is LGHDT and CDR2 YNNKEL (reference sequence). CDR3 size: 14 residues. V was cut by 4 bases and J by 6 bases, with 16 bases left in between. The CDR3 region has the DNA TGTGCCAGCAGCCCCGGGGTGGGTGCCTCCGAGCAGTACTTC. This codes for CASSPGVGASEQYF.

The genes are TRBV5-5 and TRBJ2-7; no definite D call. Trimming left V 0 bases short and J 6 bases short, with 19 bases between. The CDR3 covers 16 residues. CDR1 and CDR2 (germline): SGHKS, YYEKEE (reference sequence). The CDR3 nucleotides read TGTGCCAGCAGCTTGGATACGGTTTTAGGAAACTCCGAGCAGTACTTC. This translates into CASSLDTVLGNSEQYF.

This clonotype was counted a few times. The chain has TRBV3-1 and TRBJ2-7; 8 nucleotides line up with TRBD1. The CDR3 runs 15 residues. V dropped 0 bases and J dropped 5; count of bases not matched to a gene: 6. CDR1 and CDR2 (germline): LGHDT, YNNKEL (reference sequence). Here the CDR3 DNA reads TGTGCCAGCAGCCAAGATGGTGGACAGGGAGACGAGCAGTACTTC. Amino acid sequence: CASSQDGGQGDEQYF.

The chain employs TRBV6-5 and TRBJ2-5, with 8 positions matching TRBD2. TRBJ2-7 matches the DNA end more closely, so the J call is doubtful. There are 15 residues in the CDR3. The germline CDR1 and CDR2 sequences are MNHEY and SVGAGI. Written as DNA, the CDR3 is TGTGCCAGCAGCCTTTTCCACCCGGCGGGGGGCGAGCAGTACTTC. It codes for CASSLFHPAGGEQYF.

The V gene is TRBV5-1, the J gene TRBJ2-5; D call uncertain. Germline CDR1 SGHRS, CDR2 YFSETQ. Trimming cost V 4 bases and J 3 bases, with 13 bases left between them. CDR3 length equals 14 residues. The CDR3 protein is CASSGGHKKETQYF. The CDR3 DNA reads TGCGCCAGCAGCGGTGGGCACAAGAAAGAGACCCAGTACTTC.

This clonotype turned up a few times. The genes are TRBV5-1 and TRBJ2-3; D remains unclear. Trimming took 4 bases from V and 4 from J, leaving 7 bases between them. CDR1 SGHRS and CDR2 YFSETQ come from the germline V gene. The CDR3 is 12 residues long. The CDR3 here is CASSVSSDTQYF. Written as DNA, the CDR3 is TGCGCCAGCAGCGTAAGCTCAGATACGCAGTATTTT.

This clonotype has just a few counts. V is TRBV20-1 and J is TRBJ1-5, with 7 bases aligning to TRBD1. The CDR3 length is 13 residues. The trim removed 6 bases at V and 4 bases at J, leaving 6 bases unmatched. Germline CDR1 DFQATT, CDR2 SNEGSKA (reference sequence). The CDR3 protein is CSAVGTANQPQHF. Here the CDR3 DNA reads TGCAGTGCGGTCGGGACAGCTAATCAGCCCCAGCATTTT.